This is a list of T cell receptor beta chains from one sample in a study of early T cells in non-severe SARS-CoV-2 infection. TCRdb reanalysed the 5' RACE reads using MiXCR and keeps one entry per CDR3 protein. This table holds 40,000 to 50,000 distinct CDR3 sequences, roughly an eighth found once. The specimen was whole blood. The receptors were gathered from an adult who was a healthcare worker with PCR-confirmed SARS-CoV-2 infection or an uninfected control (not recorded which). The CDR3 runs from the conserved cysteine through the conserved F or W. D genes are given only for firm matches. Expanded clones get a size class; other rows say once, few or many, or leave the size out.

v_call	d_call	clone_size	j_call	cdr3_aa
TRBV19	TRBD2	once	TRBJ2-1	CATSPPGLATTDNEQFF
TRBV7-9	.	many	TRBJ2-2	CASSLWATNTGELFF
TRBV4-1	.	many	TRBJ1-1	CASSPRDYTEAFF
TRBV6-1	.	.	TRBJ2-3	CASTPRGGNTDTQYF
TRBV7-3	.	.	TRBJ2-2	CASSGLGTVNTGELFF
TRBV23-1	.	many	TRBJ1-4	CASATPGHLSEKLFF
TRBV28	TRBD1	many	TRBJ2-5	CASRPEVGQGETQYF
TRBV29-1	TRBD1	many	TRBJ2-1	CSVRRTGSYNEQFF
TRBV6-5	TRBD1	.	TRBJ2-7	CASRRSGQGSYEQYF
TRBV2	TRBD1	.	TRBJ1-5	CASSEEGGGGQPQHF
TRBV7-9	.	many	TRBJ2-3	CASSHGAAGTDTQYF
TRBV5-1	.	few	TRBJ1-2	CASSLGPGNNGYTF
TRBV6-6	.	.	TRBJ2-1	CASSYGYEQFF
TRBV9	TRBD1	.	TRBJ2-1	CASSSGTAANEQFF
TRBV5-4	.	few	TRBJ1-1	CASSSGTHRSNTEAFF
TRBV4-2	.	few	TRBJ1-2	CASSQEGESNYGYTF
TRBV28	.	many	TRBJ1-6	CASSSPGQNSPLHF
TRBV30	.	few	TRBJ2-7	CAWSRPSLAETAIF
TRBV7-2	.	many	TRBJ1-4	CASSLAGRGEKLFF
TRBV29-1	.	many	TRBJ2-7	CSVVKNEQYF
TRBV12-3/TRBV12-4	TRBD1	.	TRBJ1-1	CASSPHRGGTEAFF
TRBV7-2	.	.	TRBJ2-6	CASSLSWGAGANVLTF
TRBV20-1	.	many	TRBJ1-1	CSAWVERAGTEAFF
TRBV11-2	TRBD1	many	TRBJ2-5	CASSGGQVETQYF
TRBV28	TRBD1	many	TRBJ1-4	CAAHQGAEEKLFF
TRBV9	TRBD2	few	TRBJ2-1	CASSAGTSNYNEQFF
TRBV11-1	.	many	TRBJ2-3	CASSLDNTDTQYF
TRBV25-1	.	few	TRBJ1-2	CASREQTNYGYTF
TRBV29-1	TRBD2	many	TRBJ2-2	CSVESLAAAGTGELFF
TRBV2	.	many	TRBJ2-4	CASGWGRRVQAKNIQYF
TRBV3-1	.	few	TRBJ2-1	CASSQVSSGARYYNEQFF
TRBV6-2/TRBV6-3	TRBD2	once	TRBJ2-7	CASSYLSGSVSYEQYF
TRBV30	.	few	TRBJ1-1	CAWSQGRTNTEAFF
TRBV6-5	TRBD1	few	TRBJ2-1	CASSYTGGAKEQFF
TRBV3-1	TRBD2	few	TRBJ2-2	CASSGLADNTGELFF
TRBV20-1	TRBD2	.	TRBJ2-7	CSAPLALDYEQYF
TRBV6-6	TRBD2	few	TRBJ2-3	CASRALASSTDTQYF
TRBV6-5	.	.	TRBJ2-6	CASSPIWGDSGANVLTF
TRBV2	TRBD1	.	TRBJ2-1	CASSTGTDNEQFF
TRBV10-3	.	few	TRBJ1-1	CAISERETEAFF
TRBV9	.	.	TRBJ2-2	CASSVFGTTDTGELFF